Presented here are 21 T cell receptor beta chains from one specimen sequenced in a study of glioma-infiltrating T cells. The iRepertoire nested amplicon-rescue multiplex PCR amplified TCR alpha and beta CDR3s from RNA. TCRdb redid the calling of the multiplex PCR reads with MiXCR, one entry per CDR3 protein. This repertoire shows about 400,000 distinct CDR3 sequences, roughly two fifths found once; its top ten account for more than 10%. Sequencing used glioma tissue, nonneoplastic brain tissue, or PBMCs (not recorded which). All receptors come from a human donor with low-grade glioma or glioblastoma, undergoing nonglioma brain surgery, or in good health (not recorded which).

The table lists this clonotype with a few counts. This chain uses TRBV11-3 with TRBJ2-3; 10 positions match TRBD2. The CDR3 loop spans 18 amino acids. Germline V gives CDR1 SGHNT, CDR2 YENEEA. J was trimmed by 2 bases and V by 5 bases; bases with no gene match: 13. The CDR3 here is CASSTREGLATNTDTQYF. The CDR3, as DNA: TGTGCCAGCAGCACTCGAGAGGGACTAGCGACTAACACAGATACGCAGTATTTT.

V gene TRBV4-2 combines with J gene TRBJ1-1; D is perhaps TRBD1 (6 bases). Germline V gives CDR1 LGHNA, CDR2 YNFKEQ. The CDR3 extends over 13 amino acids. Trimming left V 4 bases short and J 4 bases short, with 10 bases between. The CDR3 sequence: CASSRDKGTEAFF. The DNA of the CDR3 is TGTGCCAGCAGCCGGGACAAGGGCACTGAAGCTTTCTTT.

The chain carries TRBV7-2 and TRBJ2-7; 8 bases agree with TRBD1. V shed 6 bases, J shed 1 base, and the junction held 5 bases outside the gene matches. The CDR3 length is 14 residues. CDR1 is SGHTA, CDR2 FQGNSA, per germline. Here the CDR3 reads CASRRDRQSYEQYF. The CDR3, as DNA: TGTGCCAGCAGAAGGGACAGGCAATCCTACGAGCAGTACTTC.

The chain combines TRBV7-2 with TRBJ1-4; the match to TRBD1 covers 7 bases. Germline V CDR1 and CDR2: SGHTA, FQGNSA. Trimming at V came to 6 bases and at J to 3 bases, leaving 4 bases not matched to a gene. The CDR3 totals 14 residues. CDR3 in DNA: TGTGCCAGCAGGAAGGGGGCCGCTAATGAAAAACTGTTTTTT. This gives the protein CASRKGAANEKLFF.

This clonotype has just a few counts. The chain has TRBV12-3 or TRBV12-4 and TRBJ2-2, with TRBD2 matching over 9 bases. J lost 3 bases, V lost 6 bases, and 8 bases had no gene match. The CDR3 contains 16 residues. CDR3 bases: TGTGCCAGCAGCCCTCTAGCGGGATCGTACACCGGGGAGCTGTTTTTT. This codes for CASSPLAGSYTGELFF.

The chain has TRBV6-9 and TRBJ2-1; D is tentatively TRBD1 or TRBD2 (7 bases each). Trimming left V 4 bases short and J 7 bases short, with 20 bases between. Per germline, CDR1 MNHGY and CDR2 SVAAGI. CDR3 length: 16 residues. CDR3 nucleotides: TGTGCCAGCAGTTCCTCAGGGGGGGCGTTAAGAAATGAGCAGTTCTTC. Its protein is CASSSSGGALRNEQFF.

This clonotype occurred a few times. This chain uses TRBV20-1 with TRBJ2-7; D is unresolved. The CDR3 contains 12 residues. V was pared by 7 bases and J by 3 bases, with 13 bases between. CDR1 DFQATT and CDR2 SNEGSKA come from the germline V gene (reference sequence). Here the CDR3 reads CSVSETSYEQYF. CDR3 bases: TGCAGTGTTAGTGAGACCAGCTACGAGCAGTACTTC.

The CDR3 bases are TGTGCCAGCAGTTACCAGTCCGGGGAGCTGTTTTTT. Translation: CASSYQSGELFF. The gene calls are TRBV6-2 or TRBV6-3 and TRBJ2-2; no definite D call. Germline CDR1 and CDR2: MNHEY and SVGEGT. V gave up 2 bases and J gave up 6 bases, with 4 bases separating them. This CDR3 region has 12 residues.

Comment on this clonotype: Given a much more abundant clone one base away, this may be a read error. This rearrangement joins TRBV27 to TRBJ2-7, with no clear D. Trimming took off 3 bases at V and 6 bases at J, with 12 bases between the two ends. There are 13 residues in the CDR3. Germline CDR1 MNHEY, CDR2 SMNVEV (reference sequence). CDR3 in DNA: TGTGCCAGCAGTTTCACTCCCGCTTGCGAGCAGTACTTC. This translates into CASSFTPACEQYF.

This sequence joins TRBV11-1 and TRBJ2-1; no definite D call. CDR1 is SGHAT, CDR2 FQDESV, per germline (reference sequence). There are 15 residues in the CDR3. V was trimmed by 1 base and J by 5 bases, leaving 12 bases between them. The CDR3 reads CASSLVEVDNNEQFF. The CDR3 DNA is TGTGCCAGCAGCTTAGTAGAAGTCGATAACAATGAGCAGTTCTTC.

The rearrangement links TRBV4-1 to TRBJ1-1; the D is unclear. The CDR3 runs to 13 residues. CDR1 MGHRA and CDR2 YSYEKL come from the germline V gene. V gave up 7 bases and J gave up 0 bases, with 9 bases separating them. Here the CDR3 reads CASTHNLNTEAFF. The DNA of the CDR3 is TGCGCCAGCACCCATAACTTGAACACTGAAGCTTTCTTT.

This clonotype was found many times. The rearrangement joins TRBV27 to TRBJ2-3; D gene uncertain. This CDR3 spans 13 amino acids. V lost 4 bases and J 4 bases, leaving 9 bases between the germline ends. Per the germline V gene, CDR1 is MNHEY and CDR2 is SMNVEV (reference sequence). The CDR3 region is CASSSQSPDTQYF. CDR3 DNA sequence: TGTGCCAGCAGTTCGCAGAGTCCAGATACGCAGTATTTT.

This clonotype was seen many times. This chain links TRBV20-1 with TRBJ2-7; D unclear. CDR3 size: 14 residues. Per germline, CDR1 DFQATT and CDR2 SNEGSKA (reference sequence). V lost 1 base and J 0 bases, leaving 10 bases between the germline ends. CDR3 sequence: CSARVFQRSYEQYF. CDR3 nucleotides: TGCAGTGCTAGAGTGTTTCAGCGCTCCTACGAGCAGTACTTC.

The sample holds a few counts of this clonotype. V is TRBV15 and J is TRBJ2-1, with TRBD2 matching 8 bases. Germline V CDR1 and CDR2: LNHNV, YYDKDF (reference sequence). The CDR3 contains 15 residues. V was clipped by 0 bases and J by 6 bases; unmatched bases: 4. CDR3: CATSRDPAGVNEQFF. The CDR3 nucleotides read TGTGCCACCAGCAGAGATCCAGCGGGAGTCAATGAGCAGTTCTTC. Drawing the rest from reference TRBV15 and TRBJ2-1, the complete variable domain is DAMVIQNPRYQVTQFGKPVTLSCSQTLNHNVMYWYQQKSSQAPKLLFHYYDKDFNNEADTPDNFQSRRPNTSFCFLDIRSPGLGDTAMYLCATSRDPAGVNEQFFGPGTRLTVL.

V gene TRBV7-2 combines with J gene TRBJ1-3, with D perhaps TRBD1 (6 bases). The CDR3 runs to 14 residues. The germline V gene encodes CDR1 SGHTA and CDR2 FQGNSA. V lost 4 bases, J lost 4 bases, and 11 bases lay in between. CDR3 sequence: CASSSTGLGNTIYF. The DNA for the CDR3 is TGTGCCAGCAGCTCTACAGGGCTCGGAAACACCATATATTTT. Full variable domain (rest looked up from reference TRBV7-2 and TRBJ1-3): GAGVSQSPSNKVTEKGKDVELRCDPISGHTALYWYRQSLGQGLEFLIYFQGNSAPDKSGLPSDRFSAERTGGSVSTLTIQRTQQEDSAVYLCASSSTGLGNTIYFGEGSWLTVV.

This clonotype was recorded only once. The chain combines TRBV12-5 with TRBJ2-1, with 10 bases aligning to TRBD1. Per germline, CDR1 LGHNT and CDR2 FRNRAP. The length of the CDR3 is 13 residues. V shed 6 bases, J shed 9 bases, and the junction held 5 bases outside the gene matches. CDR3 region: CASGRQGAVEQFF. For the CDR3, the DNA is TGTGCTAGTGGACGACAGGGGGCGGTTGAGCAGTTCTTC.

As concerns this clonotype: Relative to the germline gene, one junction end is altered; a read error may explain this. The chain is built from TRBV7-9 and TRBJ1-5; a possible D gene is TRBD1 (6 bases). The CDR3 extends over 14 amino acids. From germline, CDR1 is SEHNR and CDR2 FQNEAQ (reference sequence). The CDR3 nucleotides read TGTGCCAGCACCACACAGGGTAGCAATCATCCCCAGCATTTT. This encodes CASTTQGSNHPQHF.

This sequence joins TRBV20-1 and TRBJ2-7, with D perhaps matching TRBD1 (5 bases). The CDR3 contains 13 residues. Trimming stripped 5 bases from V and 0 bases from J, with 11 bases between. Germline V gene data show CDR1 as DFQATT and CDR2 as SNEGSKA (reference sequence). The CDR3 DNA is TGCAGTGCTGTGGACACTGACTCCTACGAGCAGTACTTC. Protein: CSAVDTDSYEQYF.

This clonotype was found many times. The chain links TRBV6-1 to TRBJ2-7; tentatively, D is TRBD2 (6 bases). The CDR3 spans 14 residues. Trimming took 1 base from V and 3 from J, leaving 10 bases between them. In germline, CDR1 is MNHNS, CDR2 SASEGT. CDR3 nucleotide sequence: TGTGCCAGCAGTGAAGTGGGAGGCTACTACGAGCAGTACTTC. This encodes CASSEVGGYYEQYF.

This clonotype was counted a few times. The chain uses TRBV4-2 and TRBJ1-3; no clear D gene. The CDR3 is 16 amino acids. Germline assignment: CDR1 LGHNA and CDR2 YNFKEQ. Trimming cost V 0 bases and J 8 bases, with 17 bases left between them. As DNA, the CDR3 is TGTGCCAGCAGCCAAGAAAAAAGATTACCCGTTTACACCATATATTTT. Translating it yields CASSQEKRLPVYTIYF.

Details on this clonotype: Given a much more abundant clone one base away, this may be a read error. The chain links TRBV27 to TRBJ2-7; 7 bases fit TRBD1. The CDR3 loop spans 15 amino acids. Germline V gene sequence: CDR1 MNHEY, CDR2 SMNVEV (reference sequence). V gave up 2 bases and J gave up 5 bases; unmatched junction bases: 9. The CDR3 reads CASSLRTGGMNEQYF. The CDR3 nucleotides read TGTGCCAGCAGTTTAAGGACAGGCGGCATGAACGAGCAGTACTTC.